In this sample, the clone carrying this TCR beta chain turned up a few times. Its antigen is not identified. TCRdb recomputed calls from the reads with MiXCR, one row per CDR3 protein. The table lists 150,000 to 180,000 distinct CDR3 sequences, around a quarter of them singletons. CDR3 length equals 11 residues. Germline V CDR1 and CDR2: MNHNS, SASEGT. Trimming removed 6 bases from V and 9 bases from J, with 9 bases in between. These data are taken from a study of T cell repertoires in cytomegalovirus infection. The study, taken as a whole, reports: CMV-specific TCR beta clonotypes restricted by HLA-C were the ones dominating the ex vivo response.

V usage is TRBV6-1 and J usage is TRBJ2-1, with D perhaps matching TRBD2 (6 bases). Material: PBMCs. The TCR originated in a human donor in good health (CMV status not recorded). Some clones in this sample may be carry-over from other donors' samples. Written as DNA, the CDR3 is TGTGCCAGCAGAGGGACTCGTGAGCAGTTCTTC. Amino acid sequence: CASRGTREQFF.